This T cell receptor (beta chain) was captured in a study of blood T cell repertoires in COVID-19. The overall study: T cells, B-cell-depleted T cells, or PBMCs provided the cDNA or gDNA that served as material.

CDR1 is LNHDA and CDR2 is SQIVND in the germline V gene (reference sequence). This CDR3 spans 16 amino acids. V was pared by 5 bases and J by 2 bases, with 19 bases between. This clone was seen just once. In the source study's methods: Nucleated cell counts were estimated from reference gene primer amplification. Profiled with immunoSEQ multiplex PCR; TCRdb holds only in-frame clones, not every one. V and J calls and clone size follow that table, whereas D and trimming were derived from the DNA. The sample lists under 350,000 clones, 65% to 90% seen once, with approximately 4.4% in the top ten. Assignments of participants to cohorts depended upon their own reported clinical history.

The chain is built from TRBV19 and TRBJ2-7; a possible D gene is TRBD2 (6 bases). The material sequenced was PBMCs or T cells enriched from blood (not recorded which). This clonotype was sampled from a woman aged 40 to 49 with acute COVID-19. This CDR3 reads CASSPWTTRNTYEQYF. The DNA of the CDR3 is TGTGCCAGTAGTCCTTGGACTACGAGGAATACCTACGAGCAGTACTTC.